This TCR beta chain was identified in a study of lymphopenia after photon versus proton radiotherapy (dated by TCRdb to the late 2010s). Regarding the research as a whole: In patients with gastrointestinal tumors who developed high-grade lymphopenia, the study compared the immunological effects of photon radiation therapy with those of proton radiation therapy. A cohort of around 20 patients with gastrointestinal tumors who received either photon or proton therapy and subsequently developed lymphopenia was included. The goal of the study was to characterize the differences between the two radiation modalities in how they affect the immune system.

Paper-wide results and their limitations: During treatment, patients who received photon therapy lost naive T cells and TCR diversity and gained effector/memory populations, whereas patients who received proton therapy remained relatively stable. Across the cohort, an inverse correlation was found between a larger post-nadir drop in TCR diversity and overall survival time among patients who died. After the lymphocyte count nadir, repertoires from photon-treated patients showed oligoclonal expansion, particularly of CD8+ Temra cells, and this expansion drove the decline in diversity. The survival association was assessed only in patients who died, and the authors presented better survival with proton therapy as a possibility rather than a demonstrated result.

On this clone: Its recognized antigen is unknown. One base away there is no much larger clone; base qualities are not given.

The protocol used for the library was the immunoSEQ multiplex PCR assay. T cell repertoires were profiled by deep sequencing of rearranged TCR beta loci, alongside multiparametric flow cytometry. This is the immuneACCESS table as TCRdb keeps it, with only in-frame sequences that have V and J called. A part of the clones is gone; compared with another copy, unresolved V genes explain less than half, and the rest is unexplained. This sample holds about 35,000 clones; 92% were observed only once. The ten biggest clones cover 12% to 15% of the sample. This sample comprised peripheral blood, obtained from a patient treated with photon-based radiotherapy. The clonotype comes from a man in his 60s with cholangiocarcinoma.

The CDR3 region: CASSPGRTGNQPQHF. The sequenced DNA: TGTGCCAGCTCACCAGGGAGGACTGGCAATCAGCCCCAGCATTTT. The sequence is built from TRBV18 and TRBJ1-5; the D gene is not confidently resolved. CDR1 KGHSH and CDR2 LQKENI are derived from the germline V gene. From its cysteine to its phenylalanine, the CDR3 spans 15 amino acids. Of the read, only the CDR3 DNA is kept; its 45 bases are in frame from base 1. Trimming at the junction amounts to 2 bases on V and 2 bases on J, and the germline ends lie 10 bases apart.